The 11 T cell receptor beta chains below were found in one sample sequenced in a study of Graves' ophthalmopathy and Graves' hyperthyroidism. Amplification from RNA transcripts yielded the TCR beta CDR3 regions. First-round RT-PCR employed HTBI primers, with a second-round multiplex PCR after it. TCRdb fed the multiplex PCR reads into MiXCR, producing one record per CDR3 protein. The sample lists 740,000 or so distinct CDR3 sequences; approximately 40% were seen once. Sequencing used peripheral blood. Receptors originate from an adult man with Graves' ophthalmopathy.

The chain couples TRBV20-1 to TRBJ2-7, with D perhaps being TRBD1 or TRBD2 (5 bases each). The CDR3 contains 12 residues. Trimming removed 5 bases from V and 2 bases from J, with 10 bases in between. Germline V gives CDR1 DFQATT, CDR2 SNEGSKA (reference sequence). The CDR3 here is CSARDPTYEQYF. The CDR3 coding sequence is TGCAGTGCTCGGGACCCAACCTACGAGCAGTACTTC.

This chain joins TRBV7-9 and TRBJ2-7; D might be TRBD2 (6 bases). Germline CDR1 reads SEHNR; CDR2 reads FQNEAQ (reference sequence). Trimming shortened V by 3 bases and J by 2 bases, and 14 bases separated the two germline ends. The CDR3 has 15 amino acids. The CDR3 here is CASSLGGTVTYEQYF. For the CDR3, the DNA is TGTGCCAGCAGCTTGGGCGGGACGGTGACCTACGAGCAGTACTTC.

This clonotype has a count of ten or more. The chain uses TRBV29-1 and TRBJ1-4; D gene uncertain. In germline, CDR1 is SQVTM, CDR2 ANQGSEA. Trimming shortened V by 7 bases and J by 0 bases, and 9 bases separated the two germline ends. The CDR3 is 13 residues long. CDR3 coding DNA: TGCAGCGGGAAAGATGCAACTAATGAAAAACTGTTTTTT. Its protein product is CSGKDATNEKLFF.

CDR3 loop: CASSLGGAVNEKLFF. In DNA form, the CDR3 reads TGTGCCAGCAGCTTAGGAGGGGCCGTTAATGAAAAACTGTTTTTT. The chain links TRBV7-2 to TRBJ1-4; D may be TRBD1 (5 bases). The CDR3 contains 15 residues. V was shortened by 1 base and J by 4 bases, with 10 bases between the two germline ends. Germline loops: CDR1 SGHTA, CDR2 FQGNSA.

The sample holds many counts of this clonotype. The chain employs TRBV2 and TRBJ1-3; no firm D call. The CDR3 is 13 amino acids. Trimming removed 8 bases from V and 4 bases from J, with 12 bases in between. Germline CDR1 reads SNHLY; CDR2 reads FYNNEI. CDR3 sequence reads: CASGLLEGNTIYF. CDR3 coding DNA: TGTGCCAGCGGCCTTCTCGAGGGAAACACCATATATTTT.

As to this clonotype: Germline is not matched at one junction end, which may reflect a read error. J is TRBJ2-6 and V is TRBV6-6; D uncertain. The CDR3 spans 14 residues. Per germline, CDR1 MNHNY and CDR2 SVGAGI (reference sequence). The CDR3 loop reads CASLGRVGSSTEAF. The CDR3 nucleotides read TGTGCCAGCTTGGGTAGGGTAGGGTCGTCTACTGAAGCTTTC.

The table lists this clonotype with a few counts. The gene calls are TRBV9 and TRBJ2-7; 7 bases fit TRBD2. The CDR3 covers 16 residues. V lost 0 bases to trimming and J lost 3 bases; unmatched junction nucleotides: 9. Germline CDR1 reads SGDLS; CDR2 reads YYNGEE. The CDR3 DNA sequence: TGTGCCAGCAGCGTAGATCCCCGGACTAGAAGCTACGAGCAGTACTTC. Protein: CASSVDPRTRSYEQYF.

This chain links TRBV7-9 with TRBJ1-6; no clear D gene. The germline gives CDR1 SEHNR, CDR2 FQNEAQ (reference sequence). This CDR3 comprises 15 residues. Between the trimmed V and J ends, which lost 7 bases and 7 bases, there was a span of 17 bases. CDR3: CASTPPAQENSPLHF. DNA for the CDR3: TGTGCCAGCACCCCTCCGGCACAAGAAAATTCACCCCTCCACTTT.

This clonotype was detected only a few times. The gene calls are TRBV19 and TRBJ2-5; D is possibly TRBD1 (6 bases). V gave up 6 bases and J gave up 4 bases, with 12 bases separating them. This CDR3 is built from 13 residues. From germline, CDR1 is LNHDA and CDR2 SQIVND (reference sequence). The CDR3 bases are TGTGCCAGTAGAAGGCAGGGGCGAGAGACCCAGTACTTC. It codes for CASRRQGRETQYF.

The chain has TRBV29-1 and TRBJ1-1, with 10 bases matching TRBD1. V was clipped by 7 bases and J by 4 bases; unmatched bases: 12. Germline CDR1 and CDR2: SQVTM and ANQGSEA. The CDR3 totals 15 residues. As DNA, the CDR3 is TGCAGCGCTACCGGACAGGGGGTTGGAGGCACTGAAGCTTTCTTT. Translation gives CSATGQGVGGTEAFF.

This clonotype was seen once. The CDR3 DNA is TGTGCCAGCAGGGGAACATACAACACGGCCCAGTACTTC. As protein: CASRGTYNTAQYF. This sequence joins TRBV5-4 and TRBJ2-5, with unresolved D. Germline CDR1 reads SGHNT; CDR2 reads YYREEE (reference sequence). V was shortened by 5 bases and J by 9 bases, with 17 bases between the two germline ends. The CDR3 consists of 13 residues.